The rows below give T cell receptor beta chains drawn from one sample of a study of sequential checkpoint blockade in melanoma. Assay: immunoSEQ multiplex PCR; the TCRdb copy retains only in-frame clones and omits some. The table includes about 20,000 clones, 80% to 90% detected once. Source: CD8+ T cells sorted from blood (inferred from file names), taken from a patient given nivolumab and ipilimumab in sequence. All receptors derive from a human donor with melanoma. The CDR3 runs from the conserved cysteine through the conserved F or W. The D gene is left open where the match is weak. Clone size appears in some rows only: once, few, many, or a class for an expanded clone.

DNA | CDR3 | size | V | D | J
TGTGCCATCATGGGACAGGGGGCGGACAATGAGCAGTTCTTC | CAIMGQGADNEQFF | . | TRBV10-3 | TRBD1 | TRBJ2-1
TGTGCCAGCTCACGAGGACAGCATGAGCAGTTCTTC | CASSRGQHEQFF | once | TRBV18 | . | TRBJ2-1
TGTGCCAGCAGCCAAGAGGGGACAGTCTCCTACGAGCAGTACTTC | CASSQEGTVSYEQYF | few | TRBV4-2 | TRBD1 | TRBJ2-7
TGTGCCAGCAGCTGGGACTGGCGCGAGCAGTACTTC | CASSWDWREQYF | . | TRBV14 | . | TRBJ2-7
TGTGCCAGCAGCTTAGCCCGGGACAAGCCTATGGGCGGAAAACTGTTTTTT | CASSLARDKPMGGKLFF | . | TRBV7-9 | . | TRBJ1-4
TGCAGCGTACAGGGGGCCGAGACGAACTACGAGCAGTACTTC | CSVQGAETNYEQYF | . | TRBV29-1 | TRBD1 | TRBJ2-7
TGTGCCAGCAGCTCCGGGACAGCCTATACCTCCTACGAGCAGTACTTC | CASSSGTAYTSYEQYF | . | TRBV5-8 | TRBD1 | TRBJ2-7
TGCAGCGTTGCAGGGGGTGAGGGTCATACTGAAGCTTTCTTT | CSVAGGEGHTEAFF | . | TRBV29-1 | TRBD1 | TRBJ1-1
TGTGCCAGTAGTCCAGGGGGGAATGAGCAGTTCTTC | CASSPGGNEQFF | few | TRBV19 | . | TRBJ2-1
TGTGCCAGCAGTTTCGGCAGGGGACCTTCCTACGAGCAGTACTTC | CASSFGRGPSYEQYF | . | TRBV27 | . | TRBJ2-7
TGTGCCAGCAGTTACGGACAGGGCCCCGCCGGGGAGCTGTTTTTT | CASSYGQGPAGELFF | . | TRBV2 | TRBD1 | TRBJ2-2
TGTGCCAGCAGCTCAGCACCGGGGACAGGGGATGAAAAACTGTTTTTT | CASSSAPGTGDEKLFF | . | TRBV5-5 | TRBD1 | TRBJ1-4
TGTGCCAGCAGGACCGCGGGGGGGCCGGCTGGTACGCAGTATTTT | CASRTAGGPAGTQYF | . | TRBV6-5 | TRBD2 | TRBJ2-3
TGTGCCAGCAGCTTAGCTCGTGTCCCAACAGGGACTGAAGCTTTCTTT | CASSLARVPTGTEAFF | . | TRBV11-1 | . | TRBJ1-1
TGTGCCACCGTTGGAGGGACGCATGCCTACGAGCAGTACTTC | CATVGGTHAYEQYF | . | TRBV25-1 | . | TRBJ2-7
TGTGCCAGCAGTTTCTCAGGGGGCGGCACTGAAGCTTTCTTT | CASSFSGGGTEAFF | . | TRBV28 | TRBD1 | TRBJ1-1
TGTGCCAGTAGTGCCCGGGGTGTCTTCTGGGCTCAGCCCCAGCATTTT | CASSARGVFWAQPQHF | few | TRBV19 | . | TRBJ1-5
TGCGCCAGCAGCCAAGCCTTTGACAGTTCGGTACATGGCTACACCTTC | CASSQAFDSSVHGYTF | medium-sized | TRBV4-3 | . | TRBJ1-2
TGTGCCAGCAGCCCAACCCCCCCCTACACAGGTTCCAAAAACATTCAGTACTTC | CASSPTPPYTGSKNIQYF | . | TRBV7-6 | . | TRBJ2-4
TGTGCCAGCAGCTTATCCCCTTCCGGGACTAGCGGATACAATGAGCAGTTCTTC | CASSLSPSGTSGYNEQFF | . | TRBV7-6 | TRBD2 | TRBJ2-1
TGTGCCAGCAGTTACTCCCCCCAGGATGGCTACACCTTC | CASSYSPQDGYTF | . | TRBV6-5 | . | TRBJ1-2
TGTGCCAGCAGTCTGCTACAGGGGGCGCCGAATGAAGCTTTCTTT | CASSLLQGAPNEAFF | . | TRBV27 | TRBD1 | TRBJ1-1
TGTGCCAGCAGCTCGACAGGGGTGAGTTCACCCCTCCACTTT | CASSSTGVSSPLHF | . | TRBV7-9 | TRBD1 | TRBJ1-6
TGTGCCAGCAGTTACAGAGGCATGGAATCACCCCTCCACTTT | CASSYRGMESPLHF | . | TRBV6-5 | . | TRBJ1-6
TGTGCCAGCAGTTTGCGAGGATTTGGGGAGCAGTACTTC | CASSLRGFGEQYF | . | TRBV27 | . | TRBJ2-7
TGTGCCATCAGTGAGCCGGACAGGGGGCGGACTGAAGCTTTCTTT | CAISEPDRGRTEAFF | . | TRBV10-3 | TRBD1 | TRBJ1-1
TGCGCCAGCAGCCAAGACCCTACAGGGGGCGGCCAGCCCCAGCATTTT | CASSQDPTGGGQPQHF | . | TRBV4-1 | TRBD1 | TRBJ1-5
TGTGCCAGCAGTTACTCGTCTGCCTACAGGGATGAAAAACTGTTTTTT | CASSYSSAYRDEKLFF | . | TRBV6-5 | . | TRBJ1-4
TGCAGCGTTGTGACAGGGGGTGGCTACACCTTC | CSVVTGGGYTF | once | TRBV29-1 | TRBD1 | TRBJ1-2
TGTGCCAGCGGAATGGAAGGGGGTCGGACTGAAGCTTTCTTT | CASGMEGGRTEAFF | . | TRBV2 | . | TRBJ1-1
TGTGCCAGTAGTATTAGAACAGCGAACACTGAAGCTTTCTTT | CASSIRTANTEAFF | . | TRBV19 | . | TRBJ1-1
TGTGCCAGCAGTTACTCTTCCAGGGGCCTACAAGAGACCCAGTACTTC | CASSYSSRGLQETQYF | once | TRBV6-5 | . | TRBJ2-5
TGTGCCAGCAGCGCTCCAGGGACAGGGGTTAGCATTCAGTACTTC | CASSAPGTGVSIQYF | . | TRBV9 | TRBD1 | TRBJ2-4
TGTGCCAGCAGCTTAGACGCAGGGCAAGAGACCCAGTACTTC | CASSLDAGQETQYF | . | TRBV7-6 | . | TRBJ2-5
TGTGCCAGCAGGACGGGGGGGCTTTACAATGAGCAGTTCTTC | CASRTGGLYNEQFF | . | TRBV27 | TRBD2 | TRBJ2-1
TGTGCCAGCAGCCCAAAAGGGGGGGTGGAGACCCAGTACTTC | CASSPKGGVETQYF | . | TRBV9 | . | TRBJ2-5
TGTGCCAGCAGTGGATGGGGAGAGGAGGGGACAGATACGCAGTATTTT | CASSGWGEEGTDTQYF | . | TRBV25-1 | . | TRBJ2-3
TGTGCCAGCAGCTCTCACCGGGACAGGGGGCTTGACTATGGCTACACCTTC | CASSSHRDRGLDYGYTF | few | TRBV11-2 | TRBD1 | TRBJ1-2
TGCGCCAGCAGCCGAGGGACAGCCCCCTCCTACGAGCAGTACTTC | CASSRGTAPSYEQYF | . | TRBV4-3 | TRBD1 | TRBJ2-7
TGTGCCAGCAGCCTCGGGACTATTACTATCACAGATACGCAGTATTTT | CASSLGTITITDTQYF | . | TRBV11-2 | TRBD2 | TRBJ2-3